One sample yielded the 20 T cell receptor beta chains listed below, sequenced in a study of radiation and T cells in renal cell carcinoma. Time point specified: baseline pretreatment blood. Treatment given: 15 Gy SBRT to primary tumor, nephrectomy 4 weeks later. The data were produced by immunoSEQ multiplex PCR, yet TCRdb's version contains in-frame clones alone and is incomplete. The sample holds about 140,000 clones, over 65% seen once. The starting material was blood, obtained from a patient whose treatment included radiotherapy and nephrectomy. The receptors originated from a woman aged 50 to 65 with renal cell carcinoma.

In its sample, this clone was seen once. The rearrangement uses TRBV2 and TRBJ2-7; D is undetermined. The germline gives CDR1 SNHLY, CDR2 FYNNEI. V was pared by 4 bases and J by 1 base, with 11 bases between. The CDR3 runs to 14 residues. The CDR3 here is CASSAETGSYEQYF. As DNA, the CDR3 is TGTGCCAGCAGTGCTGAGACGGGTTCCTACGAGCAGTACTTC.

The chain employs TRBV29-1 and TRBJ2-5; 10 bases agree with TRBD1. The CDR3 totals 13 residues. The V gene's germline CDR1 is SQVTM and CDR2 ANQGSEA. Trimming took 6 bases from V and 2 from J; bases not matched to a gene: 3. In DNA, the CDR3 is TGCAGCGTCGGACAGGGGGTACAAGAGACCCAGTACTTC. Its protein is CSVGQGVQETQYF.

CDR3 coding DNA: TGTGCCAGCAGCCCCTTCTTGGGGGAATCTTCCTACGAGCAGTACTTC. Its translation is CASSPFLGESSYEQYF. J is TRBJ2-7 and V is TRBV11-2, with D tentatively TRBD1 or TRBD2 (5 bases each). The CDR3 loop spans 16 amino acids. The V end was cut by 5 bases, the J end by 1 base, with 18 bases between. CDR1 SGHAT and CDR2 FQNNGV come from the germline V gene.

This sequence joins TRBV4-3 and TRBJ1-1; TRBD1 matches at 9 bases. The ends lost 2 bases at V and 5 bases at J; junction bases unmatched: 6. CDR1 LGHNA and CDR2 YSLEER come from the germline V gene. CDR3 size: 15 residues. CDR3 sequence reads: CASSQRDREGTEAFF. The CDR3 region has the DNA TGCGCCAGCAGCCAACGGGACAGGGAGGGTACTGAAGCTTTCTTT.

The rearrangement joins TRBV5-1 to TRBJ2-2; either TRBD1 or TRBD2 may fit D (5 bases each). CDR1 and CDR2 (germline): SGHRS, YFSETQ. The V end was cut by 3 bases, the J end by 5 bases, with 14 bases between. The CDR3 extends over 15 amino acids. The CDR3 loop is CASSWIMGETGELFF. CDR3 bases: TGCGCCAGCAGCTGGATTATGGGGGAGACCGGGGAGCTGTTTTTT.

The gene calls are TRBV7-9 and TRBJ1-1; TRBD1 might be the D (5 bases). Germline CDR1 reads SEHNR; CDR2 reads FQNEAQ (reference sequence). The CDR3 spans 14 residues. V lost 8 bases to trimming and J lost 5 bases, with 18 bases between them. The CDR3 bases are TGTGCCAGCCAATCTGGGGGTTTGGGTACTGAAGCTTTCTTT. Its translation is CASQSGGLGTEAFF.

This rearrangement joins TRBV20-1 to TRBJ1-2, with 7 bases identical to TRBD1. Per germline, CDR1 DFQATT and CDR2 SNEGSKA (reference sequence). The CDR3 is 11 residues long. V lost 7 bases to trimming and J lost 4 bases; unmatched junction nucleotides: 3. The CDR3 DNA reads TGCAGTGTGGGACAGTTCTATGGCTACACCTTC. This sequence encodes CSVGQFYGYTF.

This chain uses TRBV29-1 with TRBJ2-5, with 8 positions matching TRBD1. V trimming: 1 base; J trimming: 4 bases; junction bases outside the gene matches: 5. This CDR3 comprises 14 residues. CDR1 is SQVTM, CDR2 ANQGSEA, per germline. The CDR3 bases are TGCAGCGTTGAAGGGACAGGGTGGAGAGAGACCCAGTACTTC. Protein: CSVEGTGWRETQYF.

This clone was recorded once. This chain uses TRBV5-1 with TRBJ2-7; TRBD2 is a possible D gene (5 bases). Per the germline V gene, CDR1 is SGHRS and CDR2 is YFSETQ. The CDR3 extends over 15 amino acids. With 4 bases removed from V and 4 bases from J, the gap between germline ends came to 18 bases. For the CDR3, the DNA is TGCGCCAGCAGCCCTGGTCTGGCGGAGGCGTACGAGCAGTACTTC. Protein: CASSPGLAEAYEQYF.

Only a few counts were recorded for this clone. The chain recombines TRBV28 with TRBJ2-1, with TRBD2 matching 7 bases. With 4 bases clipped from V and 4 bases from J, the junction kept 10 bases outside the gene matches. The CDR3 consists of 16 residues. Germline V gene sequence: CDR1 MDHEN, CDR2 SYDVKM. The CDR3, as DNA: TGTGCCAGCAGTTCCGGGACTACGGAATTATACAATGAGCAGTTCTTC. As protein: CASSSGTTELYNEQFF.

This clone was found once. V usage is TRBV5-1 and J usage is TRBJ2-3, with D maybe TRBD1 (5 bases). The CDR3 contains 14 residues. The V gene lost 4 bases and the J gene lost 2 bases, with 11 bases spanning the gap. The germline V gene has CDR1 SGHRS and CDR2 YFSETQ. DNA for the CDR3: TGCGCCAGCAGCATCGGACACCCCACAGATACGCAGTATTTT. Protein: CASSIGHPTDTQYF. Supplemented by reference TRBV5-1 and TRBJ2-3, the full variable domain reads KAGVTQTPRYLIKTRGQQVTLSCSPISGHRSVSWYQQTPGQGLQFLFEYFSETQRNKGNFPGRFSGRQFSNSRSEMNVSTLELGDSALYLCASSIGHPTDTQYFGPGTRLTVL.

This clone was seen only once. The V call is TRBV6-6, the J call TRBJ1-6; D may be TRBD1 (5 bases). CDR3 length equals 15 residues. Looked up from germline, CDR1 is MNHNY and CDR2 is SVGAGI (reference sequence). V shed 7 bases and J shed 11 bases, with 21 bases lying between them. In DNA, the CDR3 is TGTGCCAGCAAACGCGCCGGGGCCTCGGGCGCACCCCTCCACTTT. This codes for CASKRAGASGAPLHF.

V gene TRBV7-2 combines with J gene TRBJ2-7; D is possibly TRBD1 (6 bases). Germline V gene sequence: CDR1 SGHTA, CDR2 FQGNSA. The V gene lost 6 bases and the J gene lost 1 base, with 13 bases spanning the gap. CDR3 length: 14 amino acids. The CDR3: CASRRDTVSYEQYF. CDR3 DNA sequence: TGTGCCAGCAGGAGGGACACGGTGTCCTACGAGCAGTACTTC.

The chain combines TRBV29-1 with TRBJ2-2; 8 nucleotides match TRBD2. V was clipped by 4 bases and J by 1 base; unmatched bases: 2. Looked up from germline, CDR1 is SQVTM and CDR2 is ANQGSEA. This CDR3 region has 14 residues. CDR3 region: CSVATSENTGELFF. The CDR3 DNA sequence: TGCAGCGTTGCGACTAGCGAGAACACCGGGGAGCTGTTTTTT.

The rearrangement joins TRBV27 to TRBJ2-7; D possibly corresponds to TRBD1 (6 bases). Germline V gene lookup returns CDR1 MNHEY and CDR2 SMNVEV (reference sequence). The V end lost 8 bases, the J end lost 0 bases, and 11 bases lay between the germline ends. This CDR3 comprises 13 residues. The CDR3 DNA reads as TGTGCCAGCGCCCGGGACACCTCCTACGAGCAGTACTTC. Protein: CASARDTSYEQYF.

This chain uses TRBV9 with TRBJ2-3; the match to TRBD2 covers 8 bases. Germline lookup yields CDR1 SGDLS and CDR2 YYNGEE. The length of the CDR3 is 15 residues. J was trimmed by 4 bases and V by 2 bases; bases with no gene match: 6. This CDR3 reads CASSVRGAGADTQYF. CDR3 nucleotides: TGTGCCAGCAGCGTGAGGGGAGCGGGAGCAGATACGCAGTATTTT.

V usage is TRBV5-1 and J usage is TRBJ2-7; a weak D match, TRBD2 (6 bases). Germline CDR1 and CDR2: SGHRS and YFSETQ. The CDR3 spans 16 residues. Trimming took 4 bases from V and 6 from J, leaving 23 bases between them. The CDR3 DNA reads TGCGCCAGCAGCCCCCGGCCGGGGGTCGGTCGGGTCGAGCAGTACTTC. Residues: CASSPRPGVGRVEQYF.

Points on this clone: In the same sample, other DNA sequences code for this CDR3. The genes are TRBV5-4 and TRBJ2-5; no firm D call. Germline V CDR1 and CDR2: SGHNT, YYREEE (reference sequence). Trimming took off 2 bases at V and 2 bases at J, with 7 bases between the two ends. The length of the CDR3 is 13 residues. CDR3 bases: TGTGCCAGCAGCTTAGGAGTGCAAGAGACCCAGTACTTC. Translation gives CASSLGVQETQYF. The full variable domain, in which reference TRBV5-4 and TRBJ2-5 provide the parts outside the CDR3, is ETGVTQSPTHLIKTRGQQVTLRCSSQSGHNTVSWYQQALGQGPQFIFQYYREEENGRGNFPPRFSGLQFPNYSSELNVNALELDDSALYLCASSLGVQETQYFGPGTRLLVL.

J is TRBJ2-1 and V is TRBV4-3; D assignment may be TRBD1 or TRBD2 (5 bases each). The V gene lost 2 bases and the J gene lost 2 bases, with 10 bases spanning the gap. There are 15 residues in the CDR3. CDR1 and CDR2 (germline): LGHNA, YSLEER. CDR3 protein: CASSQTGTPYNEQFF. DNA for the CDR3: TGCGCCAGCAGCCAAACCGGGACGCCCTACAATGAGCAGTTCTTC.

This sequence joins TRBV7-9 and TRBJ1-1; D is perhaps TRBD1 (5 bases). V was shortened by 2 bases and J by 6 bases, with 10 bases between the two germline ends. Germline V gene sequence: CDR1 SEHNR, CDR2 FQNEAQ (reference sequence). CDR3 size: 13 residues. The DNA of the CDR3 is TGTGCCAGCAGCTTAAAAGGGGCTCCTGAAGCTTTCTTT. Its translation: CASSLKGAPEAFF.